A single sample gave rise to the 25 T cell receptor beta chains below, sequenced in a study of T cells in Graves' hyperthyroidism and ophthalmopathy. TCR beta CDR3 sequences were amplified from RNA transcripts. With the HTBI primer set, the TCR CDR3 went through a first round of RT-PCR. Using its own MiXCR run on the multiplex PCR reads, TCRdb lists one record per CDR3 protein. This sample has fewer than 250,000 distinct CDR3 sequences; almost 25% occur once, and the top ten carry about a third. Material for sequencing was blood. The receptors here all came from a woman aged 35 to 49 with Graves' ophthalmopathy.

Many counts were recorded for this clonotype. V usage is TRBV2 and J usage is TRBJ2-2, with D perhaps TRBD1 or TRBD2 (7 bases each). This CDR3 has 14 amino acids. Germline assignment: CDR1 SNHLY and CDR2 FYNNEI. V lost 10 bases and J 6 bases, leaving 18 bases between the germline ends. The CDR3 coding sequence is TGTGCCACCCAGGGGGGGACCAAGGCCGGGGAGCTGTTTTTT. It is translated as CATQGGTKAGELFF.

This clonotype was picked up many times. The rearrangement joins TRBV4-2 to TRBJ1-5; D perhaps matches TRBD1 (5 bases). Germline CDR1 is LGHNA and CDR2 is YNFKEQ. Deletions cut 1 base from V and 3 bases from J, with 10 bases between. The CDR3 is 15 residues long. In DNA, the CDR3 is TGTGCCAGCAGCCAAGGGACAACCAACAATCAGCCCCAGCATTTT. It specifies CASSQGTTNNQPQHF.

This clonotype was observed many times. J is TRBJ1-1 and V is TRBV6-5; TRBD1 aligns across 10 bases. V lost 1 base to trimming and J lost 6 bases; unmatched junction nucleotides: 8. Germline CDR1 and CDR2: MNHEY and SVGAGI. The CDR3 has 16 residues. CDR3 amino acids: CASSYLPGQGHAEAFF. The DNA of the CDR3 is TGTGCCAGCAGTTACTTACCGGGACAGGGGCACGCTGAAGCTTTCTTT.

In its sample, this clonotype was seen many times. V and J are TRBV5-1 and TRBJ2-5; D uncertain. CDR3 length: 12 residues. Germline V gives CDR1 SGHRS, CDR2 YFSETQ. V was cut by 4 bases and J by 2 bases, with 6 bases left in between. The CDR3 DNA reads TGCGCCAGCAGCGGGAATCAAGAGACCCAGTACTTC. As protein: CASSGNQETQYF.

This clonotype came up many times. The chain couples TRBV19 to TRBJ2-7; D gene unclear. This CDR3 contains 13 residues. In germline, CDR1 is LNHDA, CDR2 SQIVND (reference sequence). V shed 3 bases and J shed 3 bases, with 9 bases lying between them. DNA for the CDR3: TGTGCCAGTAGTATCGCCGTAAACTACGAGCAGTACTTC. It translates to CASSIAVNYEQYF.

This clonotype showed up many times. The chain couples TRBV28 to TRBJ2-2; D is possibly TRBD1 or TRBD2 (5 bases each). V was clipped by 10 bases and J by 2 bases, with 23 bases between them. There are 17 residues in the CDR3. From germline, CDR1 is MDHEN and CDR2 SYDVKM. The DNA of the CDR3 is TGTGCCACCAGCTTTCCAATCCGGGACCCCAACACCGGGGAGCTGTTTTTT. Its protein product is CATSFPIRDPNTGELFF.

This clonotype was recorded at least ten times. The gene calls are TRBV13 and TRBJ2-5; 10 bases align to TRBD2. This CDR3 comprises 15 residues. Germline V CDR1 and CDR2: PRHDT, FYEKMQ (reference sequence). V lost 2 bases to trimming and J lost 2 bases; unmatched junction nucleotides: 2. The CDR3 DNA is TGTGCCAGCAGCTTAAGACTAGCGGGTCAAGAGACCCAGTACTTC. Its translation is CASSLRLAGQETQYF.

This clonotype was seen repeatedly, ten times or more. The chain links TRBV28 to TRBJ2-7, with TRBD1 matching over 8 bases. The CDR3 loop spans 15 amino acids. V was pared by 5 bases and J by 0 bases, with 6 bases of the junction left unmatched. Per the germline V gene, CDR1 is MDHEN and CDR2 is SYDVKM. In DNA, the CDR3 is TGTGCCAGCAGTCCGGGGGACAGGAGCTCCTACGAGCAGTACTTC. Translated: CASSPGDRSSYEQYF.

The CDR3 DNA reads TGTGCCAGCAGAAGGGACCACTCCTACGAGCAGTACTTC. Translation: CASRRDHSYEQYF. The rearrangement links TRBV12-3 or TRBV12-4 to TRBJ2-7; D possibly uses TRBD1 or TRBD2 (5 bases each). CDR3 size: 13 residues. With 6 bases removed from V and 0 bases from J, the gap between germline ends came to 9 bases.

This clonotype was recorded at least ten times. The V gene is TRBV28, the J gene TRBJ2-7, with 9 bases that match TRBD1. Germline V CDR1 and CDR2: MDHEN, SYDVKM. Unmatched junction bases numbered 8, after V lost 4 bases and J lost 1 base. The CDR3 is made up of 16 amino acids. Here the CDR3 reads CASSSRTGVFSYEQYF. The DNA of the CDR3 is TGTGCCAGCAGTTCCCGGACAGGGGTTTTTTCCTACGAGCAGTACTTC.

This clonotype was seen ten or more times. The V call is TRBV6-1, the J call TRBJ2-5, with 9 nucleotides matching TRBD1. Germline V CDR1 and CDR2: MNHNS, SASEGT. J lost 1 base, V lost 1 base, and 7 bases had no gene match. The CDR3 is made up of 17 amino acids. The CDR3 nucleotides are TGTGCCAGCAGTGAAGGGCCGGGACAGGGCCTCCAAGAGACCCAGTACTTC. It encodes CASSEGPGQGLQETQYF.

Many counts were recorded for this clonotype. The chain uses TRBV29-1 and TRBJ2-7; TRBD2 matches 11 bases. The V gene end was trimmed by 2 bases and the J gene end by 3 bases; junction bases not matched to a gene: 0. Germline values: CDR1 SQVTM, CDR2 ANQGSEA. The CDR3 length is 13 residues. The CDR3 here is CSVELAGGYEQYF. Here the CDR3 DNA reads TGCAGCGTTGAACTAGCGGGAGGCTACGAGCAGTACTTC.

This clonotype was found many times. The chain links TRBV6-5 to TRBJ2-7; D remains unclear. Trimming shortened V by 4 bases and J by 6 bases, and 16 bases separated the two germline ends. This CDR3 is built from 14 residues. The V gene's germline CDR1 is MNHEY and CDR2 SVGAGI. CDR3 nucleotides: TGTGCCAGCAGTTCAGGAATTTTGTCGGCCGAGCAGTACTTC. It translates to CASSSGILSAEQYF.

The gene calls are TRBV6-2 or TRBV6-3 and TRBJ2-7, with D unresolved. This CDR3 contains 11 residues. V was shortened by 7 bases and J by 9 bases, with 13 bases between the two germline ends. CDR1 is MNHEY, CDR2 SVGEGT, per germline. CDR3 amino acids: CASTDGVGQYF. CDR3 nucleotide sequence: TGTGCCAGCACTGATGGGGTCGGGCAGTACTTC.

The CDR3 here is CASSISPGVRTEAFF. Written as DNA, the CDR3 is TGTGCCAGTAGTATCAGTCCGGGGGTAAGGACTGAAGCTTTCTTT. The rearrangement links TRBV19 to TRBJ1-1; perhaps TRBD1 as D (5 bases). Germline-derived CDR1 and CDR2 are LNHDA and SQIVND (reference sequence). CDR3 size: 15 residues. V was trimmed by 3 bases and J by 5 bases, leaving 16 bases between them.

V and J are TRBV2 and TRBJ2-2; a possible D gene is TRBD1 (6 bases). Germline CDR1 is SNHLY and CDR2 is FYNNEI. V lost 3 bases to trimming and J lost 0 bases, with 14 bases between them. The CDR3 runs 17 residues. The CDR3 DNA sequence: TGTGCCAGCAGTGATACCGAAGGACAGACGAACACCGGGGAGCTGTTTTTT. Its translation is CASSDTEGQTNTGELFF.

The chain couples TRBV11-2 to TRBJ1-1, with unresolved D. Trimming stripped 0 bases from V and 2 bases from J, with 22 bases between. The CDR3 is 19 amino acids. Germline CDR1 SGHAT, CDR2 FQNNGV. This chain's CDR3 is CASSLDGSYSWRGNTEAFF. CDR3 nucleotides: TGTGCCAGCAGCTTAGATGGTTCGTACAGCTGGAGAGGAAACACTGAAGCTTTCTTT.

The chain couples TRBV6-1 to TRBJ2-2, with 7 bases fitting TRBD2. The CDR3 spans 12 residues. After removal of 0 bases from V and 15 bases from J, the junction contained 4 bases not matched to a gene. Germline V gene data show CDR1 as MNHNS and CDR2 as SASEGT. For the CDR3, the DNA is TGTGCCAGCAGTGAAGCAACCCGGGGGGTGTTTTTT. Its translation: CASSEATRGVFF.

Only a few counts were recorded for this clonotype. The rearrangement joins TRBV6-1 to TRBJ1-1; 7 positions match TRBD1. Trimming cost V 4 bases and J 0 bases; bases outside gene matches: 5. Germline CDR1 reads MNHNS; CDR2 reads SASEGT. The CDR3 is made up of 15 amino acids. The CDR3 spells CASSAGQEMNTEAFF. CDR3 nucleotide sequence: TGTGCCAGCAGTGCCGGACAGGAGATGAACACTGAAGCTTTCTTT.

Ten or more counts support this clonotype. The chain uses TRBV28 and TRBJ2-2; D is perhaps TRBD2 (5 bases). In germline, CDR1 is MDHEN, CDR2 SYDVKM. The length of the CDR3 is 16 residues. With 5 bases removed from V and 2 bases from J, the gap between germline ends came to 15 bases. The CDR3 sequence is CASSPVLEANTGELFF. The CDR3 region has the DNA TGTGCCAGCAGTCCCGTCTTGGAGGCTAACACCGGGGAGCTGTTTTTT. Based on the CDR3 plus reference TRBV28 and TRBJ2-2, the full variable domain is DVKVTQSSRYLVKRTGEKVFLECVQDMDHENMFWYRQDPGLGLRLIYFSYDVKMKEKGDIPEGYSVSREKKERFSLILESASTNQTSMYLCASSPVLEANTGELFFGEGSRLTVL.

This clonotype has a count of ten or more. This sequence joins TRBV29-1 and TRBJ2-7, with TRBD1 matching over 10 bases. The germline CDR1 and CDR2 sequences are SQVTM and ANQGSEA. Trimming removed 0 bases from V and 3 bases from J; junction bases left unmatched: 8. CDR3 length equals 16 residues. In DNA form, the CDR3 reads TGCAGCGTTGAAGACCCGGACAGGGGGGAGGACTACGAGCAGTACTTC. This codes for CSVEDPDRGEDYEQYF.

J is TRBJ1-1 and V is TRBV7-9, with a possible D match to TRBD1 (5 bases). Looked up from germline, CDR1 is SEHNR and CDR2 is FQNEAQ (reference sequence). V dropped 3 bases and J dropped 2 bases, with 10 bases sitting between them. This CDR3 has 14 residues. The CDR3: CASSFKGRNTEAFF. CDR3 DNA sequence: TGTGCCAGCAGCTTTAAGGGGCGAAACACTGAAGCTTTCTTT.

This clonotype was seen ten or more times. The chain employs TRBV11-1 and TRBJ1-1, with TRBD1 matching 8 bases. Germline CDR1 is SGHAT and CDR2 is FQDESV (reference sequence). The CDR3 has 13 amino acids. The J segment lost 5 bases and the V segment lost 1 base, leaving 0 bases of the junction unmatched. The CDR3, as DNA: TGTGCCAGCAGCTTAGGGACAGGGACTGAAGCTTTCTTT. It is translated as CASSLGTGTEAFF.

In this sample, this clonotype turned up many times. V gene TRBV5-1 combines with J gene TRBJ2-7, with TRBD2 identical over 12 bases. The CDR3 has 15 residues. The J segment lost 6 bases and the V segment lost 0 bases, leaving 4 bases of the junction unmatched. Germline CDR1 reads SGHRS; CDR2 reads YFSETQ. The DNA of the CDR3 is TGCGCCAGCAGCTTGGAGTGGACTAGCGGGACCGAGCAGTACTTC. Translation gives CASSLEWTSGTEQYF.

This clonotype was detected only a few times. J is TRBJ2-7 and V is TRBV3-1; D remains ambiguous. Germline loops: CDR1 LGHDT, CDR2 YNNKEL (reference sequence). Deletions cut 6 bases from V and 3 bases from J, with 15 bases between. The CDR3 is 14 amino acids. The CDR3 sequence: CASSPHYPNYEQYF. CDR3 bases: TGTGCCAGCAGTCCTCATTATCCTAACTACGAGCAGTACTTC.